These 11 T cell receptor beta chains were all obtained from the same sample, sequenced in a study of T cell repertoires in ileal Crohn's disease. The repertoire was sequenced with immunoSEQ multiplex PCR; TCRdb's copy has only in-frame clones and lacks some. Of approximately 12,000 clones detected, around 76% appear once; the ten largest clones hold around 4.7%. The specimen was ileal tissue. All receptors derive from an adult with Crohn's disease.

In its sample, this clone was seen a few times. CDR3 in DNA: TGTGCCAGCAGTGAAGGTCAGTGGTATGGCTACACCTTC. It translates to CASSEGQWYGYTF. The chain links TRBV6-1 to TRBJ1-2; D is unresolved. Trimming shortened V by 1 base and J by 5 bases, and 8 bases separated the two germline ends. The CDR3 contains 13 residues. Germline lookup yields CDR1 MNHNS and CDR2 SASEGT.

CDR3 amino acids: CASSEAAGNTEAFF. In nucleotides, the CDR3 is TGTGCCAGCAGTGAAGCGGCGGGAAACACTGAAGCTTTCTTT. The chain employs TRBV6-1 and TRBJ1-1, with D uncertain. CDR1 MNHNS and CDR2 SASEGT come from the germline V gene. The CDR3 is 14 amino acids. Trimming took off 0 bases at V and 2 bases at J, with 7 bases between the two ends.

The chain links TRBV7-2 to TRBJ2-5, with TRBD1 as a possible D gene (6 bases). V was trimmed by 5 bases and J by 2 bases, leaving 12 bases between them. The germline V gene encodes CDR1 SGHTA and CDR2 FQGNSA. This CDR3 has 14 amino acids. The CDR3 DNA reads TGTGCCAGCAGCCCTGACAGGCGTCAAGAGACCCAGTACTTC. This encodes CASSPDRRQETQYF.

This chain links TRBV5-1 with TRBJ1-2; 12 nucleotides match TRBD1. With 0 bases clipped from V and 4 bases from J, the junction kept 7 bases outside the gene matches. Germline assignment: CDR1 SGHRS and CDR2 YFSETQ. The CDR3 extends over 17 amino acids. The CDR3 here is CASSLGDRGRISYGYTF. For the CDR3, the DNA is TGCGCCAGCAGCTTGGGGGACAGGGGGCGTATTAGCTATGGCTACACCTTC.

This chain joins TRBV9 and TRBJ2-5; 8 bases are a match to TRBD2. Germline trimming cut 0 bases from V and 2 bases from J; bases unmatched to any gene: 6. CDR1 is SGDLS, CDR2 YYNGEE, per germline. This CDR3 comprises 16 residues. CDR3 sequence: CASSVGQRERQETQYF. In DNA form, the CDR3 reads TGTGCCAGCAGCGTAGGCCAGCGGGAGAGACAAGAGACCCAGTACTTC.

V is TRBV4-2 and J is TRBJ2-7, with 11 bases lining up with TRBD2. J was trimmed by 2 bases and V by 4 bases; bases with no gene match: 4. The CDR3 sequence is 15 residues long. Per germline, CDR1 LGHNA and CDR2 YNFKEQ. CDR3 residues: CASSPFSGGAYEQYF. Written as DNA, the CDR3 is TGTGCCAGCAGCCCTTTTAGCGGGGGGGCCTACGAGCAGTACTTC.

V usage is TRBV7-3 and J usage is TRBJ2-3; D is possibly TRBD1 (5 bases). This CDR3 is 15 amino acids long. The ends were cut back, 1 base at V and 6 bases at J, with 14 bases in the middle. From germline, CDR1 is SGHTA and CDR2 FQGTGA. The CDR3 sequence is CASSLNGPGSDTQYF. As DNA, the CDR3 is TGTGCCAGCAGCTTAAATGGTCCAGGGTCGGATACGCAGTATTTT. The whole variable domain, remainder taken from reference TRBV7-3 and TRBJ2-3, is GAGVSQTPSNKVTEKGKYVELRCDPISGHTALYWYRQSLGQGPEFLIYFQGTGAADDSGLPNDRFFAVRPEGSVSTLKIQRTERGDSAVYLCASSLNGPGSDTQYFGPGTRLTVL.

V is TRBV5-1 and J is TRBJ1-3; D not resolved. CDR3 length: 15 residues. The V and J ends lost 4 bases and 2 bases respectively, with 13 bases between them. The V gene's germline CDR1 is SGHRS and CDR2 YFSETQ. As DNA, the CDR3 is TGCGCCAGCAGCATATTAACAGATCCTGGAAACACCATATATTTT. This codes for CASSILTDPGNTIYF.

V is TRBV12-5 and J is TRBJ2-1, with D uncertain. The CDR3 totals 14 residues. Germline V gene lookup returns CDR1 LGHNT and CDR2 FRNRAP. V was cut by 1 base and J by 4 bases, with 8 bases left in between. The CDR3 DNA follows: TGTGCTAGTGGTTTGGGAACAGATTACAATGAGCAGTTCTTC. It yields the protein CASGLGTDYNEQFF.

Turning to this clone: The junction does not match germline at one end; this may be a read error. The CDR3 nucleotides are TGTGCCAGCAGTCCCTCGTACAGGGCTCTTGAGCAGTGCTTC. It translates to CASSPSYRALEQCF. The chain couples TRBV6-5 to TRBJ2-7; a weak D match, TRBD1 (6 bases). Germline V gene sequence: CDR1 MNHEY, CDR2 SVGAGI. CDR3 length: 14 residues.

This clone turned up a few times. The chain has TRBV28 and TRBJ1-5, with D possibly TRBD1 on 5 matching bases. The CDR3 contains 17 residues. V was trimmed by 4 bases and J by 2 bases, leaving 18 bases between them. The germline V gene encodes CDR1 MDHEN and CDR2 SYDVKM. The CDR3 loop reads CASSSAGGWVGNQPQHF. CDR3 nucleotide sequence: TGTGCCAGCAGTTCGGCCGGGGGGTGGGTCGGCAATCAGCCCCAGCATTTT.